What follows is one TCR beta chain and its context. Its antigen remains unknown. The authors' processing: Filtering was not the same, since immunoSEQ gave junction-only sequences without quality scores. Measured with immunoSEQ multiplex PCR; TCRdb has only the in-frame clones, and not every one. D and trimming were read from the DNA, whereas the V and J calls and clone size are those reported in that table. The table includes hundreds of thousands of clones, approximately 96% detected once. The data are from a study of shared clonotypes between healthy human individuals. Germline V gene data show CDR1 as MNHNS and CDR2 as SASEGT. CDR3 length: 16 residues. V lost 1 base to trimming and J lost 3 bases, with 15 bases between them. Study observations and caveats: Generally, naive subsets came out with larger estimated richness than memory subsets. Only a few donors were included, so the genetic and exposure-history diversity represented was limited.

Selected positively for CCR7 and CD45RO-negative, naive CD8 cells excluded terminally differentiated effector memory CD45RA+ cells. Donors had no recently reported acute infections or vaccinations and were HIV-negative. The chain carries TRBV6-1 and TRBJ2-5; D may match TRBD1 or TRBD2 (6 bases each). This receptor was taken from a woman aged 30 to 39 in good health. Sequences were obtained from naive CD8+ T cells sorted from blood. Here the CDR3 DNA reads TGTGCCAGCAGTGAAGACGAAGCAGGGGAGGAAGAGACCCAGTACTTC. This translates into CASSEDEAGEEETQYF.